These 9 T cell receptor beta chains were all obtained from the same sample, sequenced in a study of control samples from healthy donors and cancer patients. The repertoire was sequenced with immunoSEQ multiplex PCR; TCRdb's copy has only in-frame clones and lacks some. The sample comprises some 76,000 clones, around 92% of which are singletons, and roughly a fifth rests with the top ten. Sample: PBMCs. These receptors all come from a man aged 55 to 69 with lung cancer.

This rearrangement joins TRBV7-3 to TRBJ1-2; D may be TRBD1 (6 bases). Trimming stripped 1 base from V and 6 bases from J, with 15 bases between. CDR1 is SGHTA, CDR2 FQGTGA, per germline. The length of the CDR3 is 15 residues. This CDR3 is CASSLISQGGDGYTF. CDR3 nucleotides: TGTGCCAGCAGCTTAATATCACAGGGTGGCGATGGCTACACCTTC.

The chain links TRBV19 to TRBJ1-1; D might be TRBD1 (5 bases). Trimming took off 3 bases at V and 2 bases at J, with 10 bases between the two ends. CDR1 and CDR2 (germline): LNHDA, SQIVND (reference sequence). This CDR3 has 14 residues. CDR3 in DNA: TGTGCCAGTAGTATGGGAGGGGATAACACTGAAGCTTTCTTT. Its protein is CASSMGGDNTEAFF.

V and J are TRBV7-8 and TRBJ1-5, with D perhaps TRBD1 (6 bases). V was shortened by 2 bases and J by 1 base, with 9 bases between the two germline ends. CDR1 and CDR2 (germline): SGHVS, FQNEAQ. This CDR3 contains 15 residues. The CDR3: CASSLYRESNQPQHF. CDR3 DNA sequence: TGTGCCAGCAGCTTATACAGGGAGAGCAATCAGCCCCAGCATTTT.

V and J are TRBV6-5 and TRBJ1-3, with no clear D. This CDR3 spans 16 amino acids. Per germline, CDR1 MNHEY and CDR2 SVGAGI. Trimming pared 0 bases from V and 0 bases from J, leaving 9 bases between. CDR3 in DNA: TGTGCCAGCAGTTACTCAAGAGGGCCCTCTGGAAACACCATATATTTT. Amino acid sequence: CASSYSRGPSGNTIYF.

This clone was found once. The rearrangement uses TRBV6-5 and TRBJ2-2; 10 bases fit TRBD1. The CDR3 length is 16 residues. Trimming removed 2 bases from V and 4 bases from J; junction bases left unmatched: 4. CDR1 and CDR2 from the germline V gene are MNHEY and SVGAGI. This CDR3 is CASSYATGGSTGELFF. The DNA for the CDR3 is TGTGCCAGCAGTTACGCGACAGGGGGCAGCACCGGGGAGCTGTTTTTT.

This clone has a handful of counts. The chain has TRBV30 and TRBJ1-5; D call uncertain. The CDR3 covers 13 residues. Germline V gene lookup returns CDR1 GTSNPN and CDR2 SVGIG (reference sequence). V was pared by 2 bases and J by 2 bases, with 7 bases between. The CDR3 spells CAWSSGGNQPQHF. Written as DNA, the CDR3 is TGTGCCTGGAGTTCCGGGGGCAATCAGCCCCAGCATTTT.

This sequence joins TRBV30 and TRBJ1-2; D possibly corresponds to TRBD1 (6 bases). Germline V gives CDR1 GTSNPN, CDR2 SVGIG (reference sequence). V lost 0 bases, J lost 6 bases, and 14 bases lay in between. The CDR3 extends over 14 amino acids. The DNA for the CDR3 is TGTGCCTGGAGTGTACTACAGGGAAGGGATGGCTACACCTTC. It is translated as CAWSVLQGRDGYTF.

J is TRBJ1-2 and V is TRBV7-2; D not certain. Germline CDR1 is SGHTA and CDR2 is FQGNSA. Trimming shortened V by 5 bases and J by 1 base, and 14 bases separated the two germline ends. CDR3 size: 15 residues. In DNA, the CDR3 is TGTGCCAGCAGCGTAGGAGTCAGTGTTAACTATGGCTACACCTTC. Its translation: CASSVGVSVNYGYTF.

The genes are TRBV10-3 and TRBJ1-5; D is unclear. Germline CDR1 reads ENHRY; CDR2 reads SYGVKD. The CDR3 consists of 14 residues. Trimming removed 6 bases at V and 1 base at J, with 10 bases between. The CDR3 protein is CAISPTQSNQPQHF. In DNA form, the CDR3 reads TGTGCCATCAGCCCTACCCAGAGCAATCAGCCCCAGCATTTT.